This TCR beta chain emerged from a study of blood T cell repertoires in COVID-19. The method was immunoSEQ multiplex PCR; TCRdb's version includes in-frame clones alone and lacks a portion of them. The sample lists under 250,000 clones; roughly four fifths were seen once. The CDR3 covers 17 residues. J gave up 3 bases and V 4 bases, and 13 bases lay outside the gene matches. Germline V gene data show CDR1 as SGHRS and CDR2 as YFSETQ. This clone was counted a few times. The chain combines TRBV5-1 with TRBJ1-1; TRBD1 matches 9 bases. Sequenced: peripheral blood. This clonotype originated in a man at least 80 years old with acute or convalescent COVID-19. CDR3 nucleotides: TGCGCCAGCAGCCTCCTAACCATACAGGGGGCCGACACTGAAGCTTTCTTT. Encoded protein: CASSLLTIQGADTEAFF. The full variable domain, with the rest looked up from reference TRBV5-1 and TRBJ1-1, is KAGVTQTPRYLIKTRGQQVTLSCSPISGHRSVSWYQQTPGQGLQFLFEYFSETQRNKGNFPGRFSGRQFSNSRSEMNVSTLELGDSALYLCASSLLTIQGADTEAFFGQGTRLTVV.